Described below is a single T cell receptor beta chain sequence and its context. This sample is part of a study of blood T cell repertoires in COVID-19. Participants reported their clinical history, and cohort assignment relied on those reports. Clones were read by immunoSEQ multiplex PCR, and TCRdb kept only the in-frame ones, dropping some. The repertoire consists of some 270,000 clones, with around 85% occurring once and the leading ten covering roughly 4%. The germline V gene encodes CDR1 LNHDA and CDR2 SQIVND (reference sequence). Trimming at V came to 4 bases and at J to 2 bases, leaving 6 bases not matched to a gene. There are 15 residues in the CDR3.

The gene calls are TRBV19 and TRBJ2-3; 7 nucleotides agree with TRBD2. Sample: PBMCs or T cells enriched from blood (not recorded which). The receptor comes from a woman under 40 who had recovered from COVID-19. CDR3 DNA sequence: TGTGCCAGTAGTAGCGGGGGAACCTTCACAGATACGCAGTATTTT. This encodes CASSSGGTFTDTQYF.